The 7 T cell receptor beta chains listed next were all sequenced from one sample in a study of CD8 T cells in ankylosing spondylitis (dated by TCRdb to about 2017). Study-wide findings and limitations: A TCR beta motif of about eight highly homologous amino acid variants appeared characteristic of blood from ankylosing spondylitis patients.

Libraries were made using 5' RACE. Sequencing instrument: Illumina HiSeq 2500. TCRdb reanalyzed the raw reads on its own, using fastp at Q25 for trimming and MiXCR for clone calling, and kept in-frame beta chains. Each CDR3 protein gets just one entry, which takes the most common genes and DNA from the rows behind it. The sample table shows approximately 400,000 distinct CDR3 sequences, and roughly a quarter are seen once. The top ten constitute roughly 1% of the sample. These TCRs are of unknown antigen specificity. The sequencing input was blood, either unsorted or a sorted T cell fraction (not recorded which). These receptors all stem from a male donor with ankylosing spondylitis.

The rearrangement joins TRBV5-1 to TRBJ2-7; D remains ambiguous. The germline gives CDR1 SGHRS, CDR2 YFSETQ. Trimming cost V 4 bases and J 2 bases, with 10 bases left between them. There are 13 residues in the CDR3. CDR3 sequence reads: CASSNARAYEQYV. CDR3 nucleotides: TGCGCCAGCAGCAACGCCAGAGCCTACGAGCAGTACGTC.

This chain connects TRBV29-1 to TRBJ1-1; D not resolved. The CDR3 loop spans 13 amino acids. Germline loops: CDR1 SQVTM, CDR2 ANQGSEA. V was trimmed by 1 base and J by 5 bases, leaving 11 bases between them. CDR3: CSVEGFSWTEAFF. As DNA, the CDR3 is TGCAGCGTTGAAGGGTTTAGTTGGACTGAAGCTTTCTTT.

This clonotype was counted only a few times. The rearrangement uses TRBV27 and TRBJ2-1, with 9 bases that match TRBD1. The CDR3 covers 11 residues. V lost 5 bases, J lost 15 bases, and 5 bases stayed unmatched. Germline CDR1 and CDR2: MNHEY and SMNVEV (reference sequence). CDR3 bases: TGTGCCAGCAGTCAGGGGACAGGGACGTTCTTC. Its protein product is CASSQGTGTFF.

This clonotype has just a few counts. The V and J genes are TRBV20-1 and TRBJ1-2, with 12 bases identical to TRBD1. V lost 6 bases and J lost 1; bases outside the gene matches: 6. Germline V gives CDR1 DFQATT, CDR2 SNEGSKA (reference sequence). The CDR3 contains 15 residues. CDR3 sequence (DNA): TGCAGTGCACCGGGACAGGGGGCAAGTAACTATGGCTACACCTTC. Translation gives CSAPGQGASNYGYTF.

This clonotype was recorded a few times. This rearrangement joins TRBV27 to TRBJ2-3, with TRBD2 identical over 8 bases. Germline V gene lookup returns CDR1 MNHEY and CDR2 SMNVEV (reference sequence). With V trimmed by 6 bases and J by 4 bases, 9 bases remained unmatched. This CDR3 comprises 15 residues. CDR3 coding DNA: TGTGCCAGCAGCCTTAGCGGGGTGGGCGCAGATACGCAGTATTTT. This translates into CASSLSGVGADTQYF.

The V call is TRBV5-5, the J call TRBJ2-1; D ambiguous. The CDR3 runs to 13 residues. The V gene's germline CDR1 is SGHKS and CDR2 YYEKEE (reference sequence). V gave up 5 bases and J gave up 6 bases, with 12 bases separating them. CDR3 loop: CASSPEPLNEQFF. The CDR3 DNA reads as TGTGCCAGCAGTCCTGAGCCACTCAATGAGCAGTTCTTC.

This clonotype was counted a few times. The genes are TRBV10-1 and TRBJ1-2; 12 nucleotides agree with TRBD1. Germline V gene sequence: CDR1 WNHNN, CDR2 SYGVQD (reference sequence). V lost 2 bases to trimming and J lost 3 bases; unmatched junction nucleotides: 13. The CDR3 is made up of 19 amino acids. The CDR3 here is CASSEPPGQGASPYYGYTF. The DNA for the CDR3 is TGCGCCAGCAGTGAGCCGCCGGGACAGGGGGCGTCCCCCTACTATGGCTACACCTTC.